This TCR beta chain was observed in a study of technical replicates of blood from a handful of donors. The V gene end was trimmed by 5 bases and the J gene end by 5 bases; junction bases not matched to a gene: 6. The CDR3 contains 15 residues. Germline V lookup: CDR1 MNHEY, CDR2 SMNVEV (reference sequence). Clones were sequenced by immunoSEQ multiplex PCR, and TCRdb holds only the in-frame ones, with some missing. The repertoire has under 85,000 clones, 94% of them found once; the top ten carry under 0.3%. The chain employs TRBV27 and TRBJ1-6; 7 positions match TRBD1. Input material: T cells isolated from PBMCs. The sequence came from a human donor in good health. CDR3 loop: CASSPRQGDNSPLHF. The DNA of the CDR3 is TGTGCCAGCAGTCCCCGACAGGGCGATAATTCACCCCTCCACTTT.